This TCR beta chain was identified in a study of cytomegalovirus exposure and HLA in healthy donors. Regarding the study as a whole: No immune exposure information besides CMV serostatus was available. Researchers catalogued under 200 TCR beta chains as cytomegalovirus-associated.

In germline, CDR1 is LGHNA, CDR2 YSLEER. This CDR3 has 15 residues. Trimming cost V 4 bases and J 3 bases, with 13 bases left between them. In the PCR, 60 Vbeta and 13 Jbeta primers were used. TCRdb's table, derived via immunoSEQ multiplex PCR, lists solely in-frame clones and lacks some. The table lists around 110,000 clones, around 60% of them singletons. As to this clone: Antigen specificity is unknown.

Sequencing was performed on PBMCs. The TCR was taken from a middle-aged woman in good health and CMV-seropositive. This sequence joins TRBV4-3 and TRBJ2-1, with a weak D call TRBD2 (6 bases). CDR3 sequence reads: CASSPVERVYNEQFF. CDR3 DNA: TGCGCCAGCAGCCCCGTCGAGCGGGTCTACAATGAGCAGTTCTTC.